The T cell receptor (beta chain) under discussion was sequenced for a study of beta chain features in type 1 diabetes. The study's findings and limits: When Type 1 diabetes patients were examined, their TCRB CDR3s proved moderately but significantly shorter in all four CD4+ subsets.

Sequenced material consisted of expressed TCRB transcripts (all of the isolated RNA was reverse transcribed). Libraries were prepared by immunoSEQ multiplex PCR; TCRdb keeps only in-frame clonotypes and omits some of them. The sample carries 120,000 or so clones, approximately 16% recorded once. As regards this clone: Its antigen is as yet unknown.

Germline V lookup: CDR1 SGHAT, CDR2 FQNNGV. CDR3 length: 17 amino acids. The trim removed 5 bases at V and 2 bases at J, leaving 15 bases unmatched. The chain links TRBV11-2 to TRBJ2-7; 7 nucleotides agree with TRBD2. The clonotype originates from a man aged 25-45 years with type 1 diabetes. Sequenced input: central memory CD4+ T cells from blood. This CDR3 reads CASSRRFWLAATYEQYF. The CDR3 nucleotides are TGTGCCAGCAGCCGAAGGTTTTGGCTAGCGGCAACCTACGAGCAGTACTTC.